The present TCR beta chain was sequenced within a study of identical twins. About this clonotype: Its target is not known.

Each CDR3 protein is one row after TCRdb ran MiXCR on the 5' RACE reads. Altogether more than 650,000 distinct CDR3 sequences are present, 5.5% to 6.5% being singletons, with the ten largest covering 1.5% to 2%. Study-level results: Out-of-frame alpha sequences common to twins were enriched for low generation probability.

V was shortened by 3 bases and J by 4 bases, with 7 bases between the two germline ends. Germline V lookup: CDR1 WSHSY, CDR2 SAAADI. The CDR3 spans 13 residues. Sequenced input: naive T cells sorted from blood. The clonotype was recovered from a man aged 18 to 35 in good health. The chain links TRBV10-2 to TRBJ2-1; D is ambiguous. For the CDR3, the DNA is TGCGCCAGCAGTGATTCTGTTTACAATGAGCAGTTCTTC. Translating gives CASSDSVYNEQFF.